The subject of this entry is one T cell receptor beta chain. Its specificity is unknown. This record belongs to a study of metastatic and nonmetastatic thyroid tumors. Study as a whole: A comparison of repertoires was made across blood and tumor or nodule tissue from malignant and benign thyroid patients. Broader study findings: In both blood and tumor samples, TCR beta diversity was reported significantly higher for malignant than benign nodules.

In the authors' methods: The study's classifier, a distant-metastasis tool for papillary thyroid cancer, was built using CDR3 differences across clinicopathological groups. TCRdb reanalyzed the PCR reads via MiXCR. The V and J calls reflect TCRdb's pipeline rather than the authors' work. This table has just over 20,000 clones, less than 15% appearing once. V gave up 6 bases and J gave up 6 bases; unmatched junction bases: 14. This CDR3 region has 16 residues. Germline V gives CDR1 ENHRY, CDR2 SYGVKD. Patients were all untreated before their thyroid surgery. The rearrangement links TRBV10-3 to TRBJ2-7; 10 bases line up with TRBD2. The TCR was taken from a male donor with papillary thyroid cancer or a benign thyroid nodule (not recorded which). Some clones in this sample may be carry-over from other donors' samples. Sequencing used blood. CDR3 residues: CAISVSSGSLVSEQYF. The CDR3 bases are TGTGCCATCAGCGTCTCTAGCGGGAGTTTGGTCTCCGAGCAGTACTTC.